This T cell receptor (beta chain) stems from a study of a mutant IDH1 vaccine in newly diagnosed glioma. Turning to the study itself: Most patients had received both radiotherapy and temozolomide, the prior options being radiotherapy, temozolomide, or both. Overall study results and limits: With respect to changes in top peripheral T cell clonotypes, pseudoprogression seemed unrelated.

CDR1 is SGHDT and CDR2 is YYEEEE in the germline V gene. The CDR3 totals 16 residues. V was shortened by 2 bases and J by 2 bases, with 14 bases between the two germline ends. Comment on this clone: Its antigen is undetermined.

Time point noted: week 5, during vaccination. The content of each vaccine dose was 300 ug of mutant IDH1 20-mer peptide, and topical imiquimod accompanied it. The data were produced by immunoSEQ multiplex PCR, yet TCRdb's version contains in-frame clones alone and is incomplete. The sample yields approximately 39,000 clones, roughly 76% seen once. The clonotype comes from a man aged 50-60 years with glioma. The input for sequencing was PBMCs, taken from a glioma patient whose treatment included an IDH1 peptide vaccine. The chain recombines TRBV5-6 with TRBJ1-5; D gene ambiguous. CDR3 sequence: CASSFFSQDRNQPQHF. In nucleotides, the CDR3 is TGTGCCAGCAGCTTTTTTAGCCAGGATCGCAATCAGCCCCAGCATTTT.